The source of this T cell receptor beta chain is a study of CD8 T cells in Susac syndrome. Whole-study context: Sequencing included Susac syndrome patients, six of them with active disease and about eight in remission. When blood was drawn, the patients with Susac syndrome were therapy-naive, on corticosteroids, or on intravenous immunoglobulin alone.

For this clonotype: What it binds is unknown.

V was trimmed by 4 bases and J by 7 bases, leaving 11 bases between them. CDR3 length equals 12 residues. Germline CDR1 is SGDLS and CDR2 is YYNGEE. It was with random hexamers that roughly 0.5 to 1 ug RNA was reverse transcribed. The CDR3 of TCR beta was amplified by immunoSEQ multiplex PCR across 54 Vbeta and 13 Jbeta. TCRdb itself ran the immunoSEQ multiplex PCR reads through MiXCR, one entry per CDR3 protein. The data show 150,000 or so distinct CDR3 sequences, 95% to 96% seen once. Regarding the study as a whole: CD4+ repertoires of Susac syndrome patients lacked detectable clonal expansion.

This receptor was identified in a human donor with Susac syndrome. The rearrangement joins TRBV9 to TRBJ1-2, with D possibly TRBD1 on 6 matching bases. The sequenced material came from CD4+ T cells from PBMCs. The CDR3 coding sequence is TGTGCCAGCAGCTCTCCAGGGGCTGGCTACACCTTC. This encodes CASSSPGAGYTF.